This TCR beta chain stems from a study of early T cells in non-severe SARS-CoV-2 infection. Germline V gene lookup returns CDR1 SGHRS and CDR2 YFSETQ. The germline V and J ends were trimmed by 0 bases and 4 bases, with 10 bases remaining between them. The CDR3 runs 14 residues. Tagging with unique molecular identifiers was applied to individual cDNA molecules. TCRdb reanalysed the 5' RACE reads using MiXCR and keeps one entry per CDR3 protein. The sample consists of over 75,000 distinct CDR3 sequences, 15% of them appearing once. This receptor was obtained from an adult who was a healthcare worker with PCR-confirmed SARS-CoV-2 infection or an uninfected control (not recorded which). The sequenced sample was whole blood. The chain combines TRBV5-1 with TRBJ1-1; possible D gene TRBD1, 5 bases. This chain's CDR3 is CASSLVRGGTEAFF. DNA for the CDR3: TGCGCCAGCAGCTTGGTGCGGGGCGGCACTGAAGCTTTCTTT.